This T cell receptor (beta chain) was identified in a study of brain T cells in children with intractable seizures. As for time point: blood from clinic visit 5 months post-surgery; TSC patient then seizure free. Clones were sequenced by immunoSEQ multiplex PCR, and TCRdb holds only the in-frame ones, with some missing. The sample lists about 340,000 clones; over 90% were seen once. In germline, CDR1 is SGHVS, CDR2 FQNEAQ. J lost 9 bases, V lost 1 base, and 7 bases had no gene match. This CDR3 has 15 residues. Sequences were derived from peripheral blood, sampled 5 to 6 months after surgery. The receptor's source is a boy in the first two years of life with tuberous sclerosis and intractable seizures. V usage is TRBV7-8 and J usage is TRBJ1-5, with 9 bases aligning to TRBD1. The CDR3 region is CASSLGTGGGRPQHF. For the CDR3, the DNA is TGTGCCAGCAGCTTAGGAACAGGGGGCGGACGGCCCCAGCATTTT.